These 13 T cell receptor beta chains were all obtained from the same sample, sequenced in a study of CD8+ T cells in alopecia areata. Once RNA had been extracted, it was reverse transcribed into cDNA to act as the sequencing template. Assay: immunoSEQ multiplex PCR; the TCRdb copy retains only in-frame clones and omits some. Altogether around 190,000 clones are present, approximately 60% being singletons, with the ten largest covering roughly 5%. The specimen was CD8+ T cells sorted from blood. The receptors derive from a human donor in good health.

This clone has just a few counts. Written as DNA, the CDR3 is TGTGCCAGCAGTTTCTCCAGGACTCCCCTGCCTACGCAGTATTTT. Protein: CASSFSRTPLPTQYF. The chain carries TRBV28 and TRBJ2-3; a possible D gene is TRBD2 (5 bases). V lost 3 bases and J lost 8, with 18 bases in between. The CDR3 consists of 15 residues. The V gene's germline CDR1 is MDHEN and CDR2 SYDVKM.

This chain links TRBV7-9 with TRBJ1-6; possible D gene TRBD1, 5 bases. The CDR3 covers 14 residues. V shed 5 bases and J shed 7 bases, with 12 bases lying between them. Per germline, CDR1 SEHNR and CDR2 FQNEAQ (reference sequence). The CDR3 DNA reads as TGTGCCAGCAGCCCCAGGGACCTCAATTCACCCCTCCACTTT. Its translation is CASSPRDLNSPLHF.

The V and J genes are TRBV11-2 and TRBJ2-1, with D possibly matching TRBD1 (6 bases). From germline, CDR1 is SGHAT and CDR2 FQNNGV. The germline V and J ends were trimmed by 1 base and 12 bases, with 10 bases remaining between them. This CDR3 region has 12 residues. The CDR3 sequence: CASSLGDTLQFF. The CDR3 DNA sequence: TGTGCCAGCAGCTTAGGGGACACCTTGCAGTTCTTC.

This chain uses TRBV6-6 with TRBJ2-1; D not resolved. CDR1 and CDR2 (germline): MNHNY, SVGAGI (reference sequence). V was trimmed by 0 bases and J by 8 bases, leaving 5 bases between them. The CDR3 has 12 amino acids. The CDR3 reads CASSYSFYEQFF. DNA of the CDR3: TGTGCCAGCAGTTACTCCTTCTATGAGCAGTTCTTC.

V and J are TRBV9 and TRBJ1-2, with TRBD1 identical over 8 bases. The V gene end was trimmed by 0 bases and the J gene end by 7 bases; junction bases not matched to a gene: 8. The germline V gene has CDR1 SGDLS and CDR2 YYNGEE. This CDR3 comprises 15 residues. The CDR3 is CASSVGTGNPSGYTF. The CDR3, as DNA: TGTGCCAGCAGCGTAGGGACAGGGAACCCTTCTGGCTACACCTTC. The complete variable domain, with remaining parts taken from reference TRBV9 and TRBJ1-2, reads DSGVTQTPKHLITATGQRVTLRCSPRSGDLSVYWYQQSLDQGLQFLIQYYNGEERAKGNILERFSAQQFPDLHSELNLSSLELGDSALYFCASSVGTGNPSGYTFGSGTRLTVV.

Only a few counts were recorded for this clone. This sample also contains other DNA sequences that code for the same CDR3. This chain connects TRBV27 to TRBJ1-6; possible D gene TRBD1, 5 bases. Germline CDR1 reads MNHEY; CDR2 reads SMNVEV (reference sequence). Trimming cost V 3 bases and J 6 bases, with 6 bases left between them. This CDR3 region has 13 residues. The CDR3 DNA follows: TGTGCCAGCAGTTTGGGGGGTAATTCACCCCTCCACTTT. Translated: CASSLGGNSPLHF.

This clone is a singleton in its sample. This chain connects TRBV27 to TRBJ1-2; 11 positions agree with TRBD1. CDR3 length equals 17 residues. J was trimmed by 1 base and V by 5 bases; bases with no gene match: 9. CDR1 MNHEY and CDR2 SMNVEV come from the germline V gene (reference sequence). Written as DNA, the CDR3 is TGTGCCAGCAGTCCGGGGACAGGGGGTCCCATTAACTATGGCTACACCTTC. It yields the protein CASSPGTGGPINYGYTF.

The chain couples TRBV5-1 to TRBJ1-1; D uncertain. The CDR3 contains 15 residues. Trimming took off 0 bases at V and 1 base at J, with 10 bases between the two ends. Germline V gives CDR1 SGHRS, CDR2 YFSETQ. The CDR3 DNA reads as TGCGCCAGCAGCTTGGCGGGCACGAGGAACACTGAAGCTTTCTTT. Amino acids: CASSLAGTRNTEAFF.

This clone has just a few counts. This rearrangement joins TRBV6-5 to TRBJ1-2; 8 bases are shared with TRBD1. The CDR3 has 15 amino acids. Trimming cost V 6 bases and J 2 bases; bases outside gene matches: 8. Germline V CDR1 and CDR2: MNHEY, SVGAGI. This CDR3 is CASSPTTGANYGYTF. As DNA, the CDR3 is TGTGCCAGCAGCCCCACGACAGGGGCGAACTATGGCTACACCTTC.

This clone has only a few counts. The CDR3 DNA reads TGTGCCAGCAGCCCCAGGGGTAGGAATTCACCCCTCCACTTT. Translation: CASSPRGRNSPLHF. The chain recombines TRBV14 with TRBJ1-6, with a tentative D call TRBD1 (6 bases). Trimming pared 4 bases from V and 7 bases from J, leaving 11 bases between. Germline assignment: CDR1 SGHDN and CDR2 FVKESK. This CDR3 has 14 residues.

The chain links TRBV7-8 to TRBJ2-7; D might be TRBD1 (6 bases). Trimming pared 0 bases from V and 3 bases from J, leaving 15 bases between. Germline V gene data show CDR1 as SGHVS and CDR2 as FQNEAQ. CDR3 size: 16 residues. CDR3 region: CASSLAAPTGIYEQYF. The CDR3 nucleotides are TGTGCCAGCAGCTTAGCTGCCCCGACAGGAATCTACGAGCAGTACTTC.

The J gene is TRBJ1-1, the V gene TRBV4-1; unclear D gene. Germline loops: CDR1 MGHRA, CDR2 YSYEKL. V lost 6 bases to trimming and J lost 1 base, with 12 bases between them. This CDR3 is built from 14 residues. The CDR3 coding sequence is TGCGCCAGCAGGCTAGAAGGCGGGAACACTGAAGCTTTCTTT. Translated, it gives CASRLEGGNTEAFF.

This rearrangement joins TRBV30 to TRBJ1-1, with D perhaps TRBD1 (6 bases). Germline V CDR1 and CDR2: GTSNPN, SVGIG (reference sequence). CDR3 length: 19 residues. Trimming left V 1 base short and J 6 bases short, with 30 bases between. Written as DNA, the CDR3 is TGTGCCTGGAGTGCCGGGGAGAAACCGGGGGCCTTGGGACACTCTGAAGCTTTCTTT. Amino acid sequence: CAWSAGEKPGALGHSEAFF.